This TCR beta chain is from a study of cytomegalovirus exposure and HLA in healthy donors. Looking at the study overall: The early release's HLA-typed donors yielded about 85 million unique TCRs.

For this clone: Antigen unknown.

Study results and limitations: Based on reports, TCR beta sequences accurately predicted HLA-A and HLA-B alleles for most subjects. On later analysis, the bulk of CMV-associated TCR beta chains appeared to be HLA-restricted.

The CDR3 has 16 amino acids. Germline CDR1 is MRHNA and CDR2 is SNTAGT. J was trimmed by 6 bases and V by 6 bases; bases with no gene match: 12. Primers: 60 Vbeta forward and 13 Jbeta reverse. Some clones are missing from TCRdb's copy, which holds only in-frame ones; the method was immunoSEQ multiplex PCR. The sample lists 98,000 or so clones; around 10% were seen once. The clonotype was recovered from a man between 40 and 49 years old in good health and CMV-seropositive. Sequencing used PBMCs. The chain links TRBV6-4 to TRBJ2-1, with TRBD2 matching over 9 bases. The CDR3 nucleotides are TGTGCCAGCAGCTACTCGGGCCTGACTAGCGGCAATGAGCAGTTCTTC. It encodes CASSYSGLTSGNEQFF.